The 5 T cell receptor beta chains below were found in one sample sequenced in a study of blood T cell repertoires in COVID-19. Clones were read by immunoSEQ multiplex PCR, and TCRdb kept only the in-frame ones, dropping some. The table shows just over 80,000 clones, with 81% occurring only once. Sequencing was carried out using peripheral blood. These receptors were taken from a man aged 80 or over with acute or convalescent COVID-19.

This clone was counted once. V usage is TRBV5-1 and J usage is TRBJ2-1; 8 bases fit TRBD1. Trimming cost V 8 bases and J 8 bases; bases outside gene matches: 9. The length of the CDR3 is 13 residues. In germline, CDR1 is SGHRS, CDR2 YFSETQ. The CDR3 here is CASGEQGVHEQFF. The CDR3 coding sequence is TGCGCCAGTGGTGAACAGGGGGTTCATGAGCAGTTCTTC.

This clone was picked up one time. The chain combines TRBV5-1 with TRBJ1-1; 7 nucleotides agree with TRBD1. The CDR3 has 15 amino acids. Germline CDR1 SGHRS, CDR2 YFSETQ. V was clipped by 1 base and J by 6 bases; unmatched bases: 9. The CDR3: CASSLRLEGAPEAFF. The CDR3, as DNA: TGCGCCAGCAGCTTGCGATTAGAGGGGGCACCTGAAGCTTTCTTT.

The chain carries TRBV3-1 (or the pseudogene TRBV3-2) and TRBJ1-2, with 9 bases fitting TRBD1. The CDR3 runs 13 residues. V shed 4 bases and J 8 bases; nucleotides not matched to a gene: 5. Per germline, CDR1 LGHDT and CDR2 YNNKEL (reference sequence). The chain's CDR3 is CASSLGTGRGYTF. DNA of the CDR3: TGTGCCAGCAGCCTAGGGACAGGGCGGGGCTACACCTTC.

The rearrangement links TRBV7-2 to TRBJ2-1; the match to TRBD1 covers 7 bases. CDR1 SGHTA and CDR2 FQGNSA come from the germline V gene. CDR3 length: 16 amino acids. V trimming: 5 bases; J trimming: 0 bases; junction bases outside the gene matches: 7. The CDR3 DNA sequence: TGTGCCAGCAGCCCGCAAGGGACAGCCTCCTACAATGAGCAGTTCTTC. Its protein is CASSPQGTASYNEQFF. The variable domain in full, completed from reference TRBV7-2 and TRBJ2-1, reads GAGVSQSPSNKVTEKGKDVELRCDPISGHTALYWYRQSLGQGLEFLIYFQGNSAPDKSGLPSDRFSAERTGGSVSTLTIQRTQQEDSAVYLCASSPQGTASYNEQFFGPGTRLTVL.

V gene TRBV28 combines with J gene TRBJ1-2, with D perhaps TRBD1 (6 bases). Germline V gives CDR1 MDHEN, CDR2 SYDVKM. This CDR3 is built from 13 residues. The V and J ends lost 6 bases and 4 bases respectively, with 12 bases between them. CDR3 DNA sequence: TGTGCCAGCAGATTCACAGGGTTCTATGGCTACACCTTC. Encoded protein: CASRFTGFYGYTF.